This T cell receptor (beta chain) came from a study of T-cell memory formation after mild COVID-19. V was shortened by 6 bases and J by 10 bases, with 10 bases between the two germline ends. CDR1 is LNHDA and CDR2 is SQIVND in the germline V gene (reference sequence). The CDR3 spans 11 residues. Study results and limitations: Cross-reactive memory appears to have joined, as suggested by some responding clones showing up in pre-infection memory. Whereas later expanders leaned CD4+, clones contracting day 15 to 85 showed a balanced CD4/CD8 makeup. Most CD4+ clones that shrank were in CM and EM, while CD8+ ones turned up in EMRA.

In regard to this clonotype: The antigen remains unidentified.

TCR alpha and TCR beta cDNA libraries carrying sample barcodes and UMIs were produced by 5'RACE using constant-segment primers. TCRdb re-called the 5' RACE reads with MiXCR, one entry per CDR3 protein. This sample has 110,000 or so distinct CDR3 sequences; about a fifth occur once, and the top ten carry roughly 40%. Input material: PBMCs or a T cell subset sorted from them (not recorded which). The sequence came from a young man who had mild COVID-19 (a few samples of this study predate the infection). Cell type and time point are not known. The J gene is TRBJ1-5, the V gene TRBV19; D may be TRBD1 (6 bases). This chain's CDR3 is CASSRGQPQHF. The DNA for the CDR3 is TGTGCCAGTAGCAGGGGACAACCCCAGCATTTT.